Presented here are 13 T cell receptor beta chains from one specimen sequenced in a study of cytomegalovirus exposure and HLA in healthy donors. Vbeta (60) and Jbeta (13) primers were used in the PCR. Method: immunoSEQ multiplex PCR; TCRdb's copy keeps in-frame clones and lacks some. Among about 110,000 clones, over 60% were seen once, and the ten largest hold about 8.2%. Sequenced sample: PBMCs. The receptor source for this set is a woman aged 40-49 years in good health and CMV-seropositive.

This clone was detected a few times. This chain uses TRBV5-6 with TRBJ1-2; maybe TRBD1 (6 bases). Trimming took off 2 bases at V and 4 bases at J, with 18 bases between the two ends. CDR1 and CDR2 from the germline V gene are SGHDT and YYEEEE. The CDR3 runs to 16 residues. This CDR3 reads CASSFSPGGLSYGYTF. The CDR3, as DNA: TGTGCCAGCAGCTTCTCCCCGGGGGGGCTGAGCTATGGCTACACCTTC.

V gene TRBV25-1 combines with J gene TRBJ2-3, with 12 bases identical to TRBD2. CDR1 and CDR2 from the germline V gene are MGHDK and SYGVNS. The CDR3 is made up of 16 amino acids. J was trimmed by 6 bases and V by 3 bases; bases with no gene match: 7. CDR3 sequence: CASSESSGGALDTQYF. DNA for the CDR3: TGTGCCAGCAGTGAGTCTAGCGGGGGGGCTCTGGATACGCAGTATTTT.

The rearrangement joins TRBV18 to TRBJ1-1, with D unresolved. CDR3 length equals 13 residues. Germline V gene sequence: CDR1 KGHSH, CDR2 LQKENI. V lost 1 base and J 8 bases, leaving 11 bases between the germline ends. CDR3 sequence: CASSPQYGEEAFF. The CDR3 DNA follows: TGTGCCAGCTCACCACAGTACGGGGAGGAAGCTTTCTTT.

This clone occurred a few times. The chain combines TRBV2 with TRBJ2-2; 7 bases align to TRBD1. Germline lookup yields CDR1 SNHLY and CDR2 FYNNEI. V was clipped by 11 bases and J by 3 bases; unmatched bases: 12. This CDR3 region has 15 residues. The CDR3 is CARRSTGVYTGELFF. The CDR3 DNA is TGTGCCCGCCGGAGTACAGGGGTATACACCGGGGAGCTGTTTTTT.

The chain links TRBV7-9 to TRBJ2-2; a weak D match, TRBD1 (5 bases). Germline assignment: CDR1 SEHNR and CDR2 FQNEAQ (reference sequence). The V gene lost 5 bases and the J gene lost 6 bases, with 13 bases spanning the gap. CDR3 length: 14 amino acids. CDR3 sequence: CASSPMQGAGELFF. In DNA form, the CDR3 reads TGTGCCAGCAGCCCTATGCAGGGTGCCGGGGAGCTGTTTTTT.

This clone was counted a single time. CDR3: CASSFRSSDTQYF. The CDR3 coding sequence is TGTGCCAGCAGCTTCCGAAGCTCAGATACGCAGTATTTT. This sequence joins TRBV13 and TRBJ2-3; no clear D. The CDR3 is 13 residues long. Germline CDR1 is PRHDT and CDR2 is FYEKMQ (reference sequence). V shed 3 bases and J shed 4 bases, with 8 bases lying between them.

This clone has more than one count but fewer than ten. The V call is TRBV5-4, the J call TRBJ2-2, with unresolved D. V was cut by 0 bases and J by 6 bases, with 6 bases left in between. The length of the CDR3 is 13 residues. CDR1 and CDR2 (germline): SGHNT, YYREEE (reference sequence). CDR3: CASSLAIPGELFF. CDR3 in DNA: TGTGCCAGCAGCTTGGCAATTCCCGGGGAGCTGTTTTTT.

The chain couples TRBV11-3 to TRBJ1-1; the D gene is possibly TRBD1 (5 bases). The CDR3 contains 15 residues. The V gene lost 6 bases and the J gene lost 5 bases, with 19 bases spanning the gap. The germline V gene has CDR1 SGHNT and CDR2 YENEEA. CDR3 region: CASSREGPGGTEAFF. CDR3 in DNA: TGTGCCAGCAGTCGGGAGGGGCCCGGAGGGACTGAAGCTTTCTTT.

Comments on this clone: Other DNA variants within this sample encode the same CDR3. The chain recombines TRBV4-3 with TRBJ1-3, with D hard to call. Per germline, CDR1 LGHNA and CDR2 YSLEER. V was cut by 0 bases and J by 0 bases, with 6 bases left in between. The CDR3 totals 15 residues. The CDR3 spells CASSQDPFSGNTIYF. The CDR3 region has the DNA TGCGCCAGCAGCCAAGACCCCTTCTCTGGAAACACCATATATTTT.

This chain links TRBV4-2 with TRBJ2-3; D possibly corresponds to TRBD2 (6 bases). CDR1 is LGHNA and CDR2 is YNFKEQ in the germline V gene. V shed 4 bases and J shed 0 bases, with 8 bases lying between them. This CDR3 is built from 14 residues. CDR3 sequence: CASSREVSTDTQYF. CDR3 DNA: TGTGCCAGCAGCCGGGAGGTCAGCACAGATACGCAGTATTTT.

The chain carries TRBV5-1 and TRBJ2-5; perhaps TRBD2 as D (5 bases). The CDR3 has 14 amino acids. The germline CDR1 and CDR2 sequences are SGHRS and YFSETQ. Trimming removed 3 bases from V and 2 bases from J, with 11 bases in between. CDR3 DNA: TGCGCCAGCAGCTCCTCGCCGGGGCAAGAGACCCAGTACTTC. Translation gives CASSSSPGQETQYF.

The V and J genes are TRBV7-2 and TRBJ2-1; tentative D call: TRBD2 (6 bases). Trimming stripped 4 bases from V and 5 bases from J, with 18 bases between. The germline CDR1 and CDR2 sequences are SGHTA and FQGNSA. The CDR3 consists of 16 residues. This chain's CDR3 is CASSSQVRGAHNEQFF. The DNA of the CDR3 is TGTGCCAGCAGCTCCCAGGTTCGCGGGGCCCACAATGAGCAGTTCTTC.

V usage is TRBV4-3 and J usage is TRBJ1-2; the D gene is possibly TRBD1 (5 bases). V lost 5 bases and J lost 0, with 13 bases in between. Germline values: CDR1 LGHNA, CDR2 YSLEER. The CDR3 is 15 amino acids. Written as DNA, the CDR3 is TGCGCCAGCAGCTCAGGGCCGTTAGCTAACTATGGCTACACCTTC. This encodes CASSSGPLANYGYTF.